Below are 27 T cell receptor beta chains sequenced from a single sample in a study of OX40 agonist ivuxolimab in advanced cancers. Sequencing used immunoSEQ multiplex PCR; TCRdb keeps in-frame clones, though not all of them. There are over 55,000 clones in the sample; about 81% occur only once, and 5% lies in the top ten. The sample was CD4+ or CD8+ T cells sorted from blood, taken in a trial of the OX40 agonist ivuxolimab. These receptors were obtained from an adult with an advanced solid tumor such as melanoma, head and neck, liver or kidney cancer.

The rearrangement joins TRBV4-3 to TRBJ2-5; 8 nucleotides line up with TRBD2. This CDR3 is built from 13 residues. Trimming took 3 bases from V and 7 from J; bases not matched to a gene: 4. From germline, CDR1 is LGHNA and CDR2 YSLEER. The CDR3 reads CASSQVSGRTQYF. The CDR3 coding sequence is TGCGCCAGCAGCCAGGTGAGCGGGAGGACCCAGTACTTC.

The V gene is TRBV7-2, the J gene TRBJ1-5; D remains ambiguous. Trimming pared 2 bases from V and 5 bases from J, leaving 10 bases between. In germline, CDR1 is SGHTA, CDR2 FQGNSA. CDR3 size: 14 residues. In nucleotides, the CDR3 is TGTGCCAGCAGCTTAAAATTTGGCGATCAGCCCCAGCATTTT. This translates into CASSLKFGDQPQHF.

This chain connects TRBV2 to TRBJ1-3; 9 bases align to TRBD1. Looked up from germline, CDR1 is SNHLY and CDR2 is FYNNEI. The V segment lost 6 bases and the J segment 4 bases; nucleotides outside the gene matches: 10. CDR3 length: 16 residues. CDR3 amino acids: CASRPGTGRAGNTIYF. In DNA form, the CDR3 reads TGTGCCAGCAGACCCGGGACAGGGCGTGCGGGAAACACCATATATTTT.

This clone has at least ten counts. The CDR3 loop reads CASSWGLADDTQYF. In nucleotides, the CDR3 is TGCGCCAGCAGCTGGGGACTAGCAGACGATACGCAGTATTTT. This sequence joins TRBV5-1 and TRBJ2-3, with TRBD2 matching over 9 bases. CDR3 size: 14 residues. Trimming cost V 3 bases and J 6 bases; bases outside gene matches: 5. The germline gives CDR1 SGHRS, CDR2 YFSETQ.

This rearrangement joins TRBV14 to TRBJ2-5; TRBD1 aligns across 10 bases. Germline values: CDR1 SGHDN, CDR2 FVKESK. The CDR3 covers 14 residues. Trimming at V came to 4 bases and at J to 11 bases, leaving 10 bases not matched to a gene. The CDR3 here is CASSLGQGFGEQYF. The CDR3 DNA is TGTGCCAGCAGCCTGGGACAGGGGTTCGGGGAGCAGTACTTC.

V and J are TRBV5-1 and TRBJ2-2; D remains unclear. V lost 4 bases and J 1 base, leaving 11 bases between the germline ends. CDR3 length equals 15 residues. Germline loops: CDR1 SGHRS, CDR2 YFSETQ. The CDR3 loop is CASSDQAQNTGELFF. The CDR3 DNA reads as TGCGCCAGCAGCGACCAGGCACAGAACACCGGGGAGCTGTTTTTT.

This clone was seen only once. V usage is TRBV6-4 and J usage is TRBJ1-4, with D possibly TRBD1 on 5 matching bases. Germline-derived CDR1 and CDR2 are MRHNA and SNTAGT. The ends were cut back, 6 bases at V and 8 bases at J, with 19 bases in the middle. The CDR3 extends over 15 amino acids. CDR3 loop: CASSPSGARGEKLFF. In DNA form, the CDR3 reads TGTGCCAGCAGCCCAAGTGGGGCGAGAGGGGAAAAACTGTTTTTT.

The chain carries TRBV11-3 and TRBJ1-1, with D possibly being TRBD1 (5 bases). The germline V gene has CDR1 SGHNT and CDR2 YENEEA. V was shortened by 8 bases and J by 0 bases, with 10 bases between the two germline ends. CDR3 length equals 13 residues. The CDR3 nucleotides read TGTGCCAGCGGTGGGGGGGTGAACACTGAAGCTTTCTTT. This translates into CASGGGVNTEAFF.

V is TRBV5-4 and J is TRBJ2-6, with D unclear. V lost 2 bases and J lost 4, with 10 bases in between. This CDR3 is built from 15 residues. Germline V gene data show CDR1 as SGHNT and CDR2 as YYREEE (reference sequence). In DNA, the CDR3 is TGTGCCAGCAGCTTCCGGGCCTTGGGGGCCAACGTCCTGACTTTC. Its protein is CASSFRALGANVLTF.

The J gene is TRBJ2-7, the V gene TRBV19; D ambiguous. Looked up from germline, CDR1 is LNHDA and CDR2 is SQIVND (reference sequence). V shed 1 base and J shed 0 bases, with 10 bases lying between them. The CDR3 length is 15 residues. CDR3 sequence (DNA): TGTGCCAGTAGTATAGGCAACCTAGGCTCCTACGAGCAGTACTTC. The encoded protein is CASSIGNLGSYEQYF.

The chain combines TRBV7-2 with TRBJ1-2; D remains unclear. The CDR3 extends over 13 amino acids. Germline V gene lookup returns CDR1 SGHTA and CDR2 FQGNSA. The V gene lost 2 bases and the J gene lost 2 bases, with 6 bases spanning the gap. The chain's CDR3 is CASSLNVNYGYTF. In nucleotides, the CDR3 is TGTGCCAGCAGCTTAAACGTCAACTATGGCTACACCTTC.

V and J are TRBV5-6 and TRBJ1-3, with 7 bases identical to TRBD1. The V gene's germline CDR1 is SGHDT and CDR2 YYEEEE. This CDR3 spans 14 amino acids. Germline trimming cut 4 bases from V and 2 bases from J; bases unmatched to any gene: 3. The CDR3 DNA reads TGTGCCAGCAGCGTAGACAGGGCTGGAAACACCATATATTTT. This codes for CASSVDRAGNTIYF.

This sequence joins TRBV9 and TRBJ1-2; 8 nucleotides line up with TRBD1. Per germline, CDR1 SGDLS and CDR2 YYNGEE. Trimming at V came to 4 bases and at J to 3 bases, leaving 8 bases not matched to a gene. The CDR3 spans 15 residues. CDR3 in DNA: TGTGCCAGCAGCACCCAAACAGGGGGGTACTATGGCTACACCTTC. This gives the protein CASSTQTGGYYGYTF.

This chain links TRBV9 with TRBJ2-5; 9 bases are shared with TRBD2. The CDR3 totals 16 residues. J gave up 4 bases and V 0 bases, and 7 bases lay outside the gene matches. Germline loops: CDR1 SGDLS, CDR2 YYNGEE. Here the CDR3 DNA reads TGTGCCAGCAGCGTAGTAGGCGGGGGGGCCGGAGAGACCCAGTACTTC. The encoded protein is CASSVVGGGAGETQYF. The complete variable domain, with remaining parts taken from reference TRBV9 and TRBJ2-5, reads DSGVTQTPKHLITATGQRVTLRCSPRSGDLSVYWYQQSLDQGLQFLIQYYNGEERAKGNILERFSAQQFPDLHSELNLSSLELGDSALYFCASSVVGGGAGETQYFGPGTRLLVL.

CDR3 loop: CASSLGSSSYNEQFF. In nucleotides, the CDR3 is TGTGCCAGCAGCTTGGGCTCGAGCTCCTACAATGAGCAGTTCTTC. The chain joins TRBV7-2 to TRBJ2-1, with D unresolved. V dropped 3 bases and J dropped 0 bases, with 9 bases sitting between them. Germline V gene data show CDR1 as SGHTA and CDR2 as FQGNSA. This CDR3 region has 15 residues.

This clone was detected once. Within the sample, other DNA sequences also encode this same CDR3. The J gene is TRBJ1-2, the V gene TRBV29-1; 10 bases align to TRBD1. CDR1 is SQVTM and CDR2 is ANQGSEA in the germline V gene. This CDR3 has 12 residues. The V segment lost 3 bases and the J segment 6 bases; nucleotides outside the gene matches: 1. The CDR3 here is CSVEGTGDGYTF. Here the CDR3 DNA reads TGCAGCGTTGAGGGGACAGGGGATGGCTACACCTTC.

By its share, this clone is medium-sized (0.01 to 0.1%). The rearrangement links TRBV27 to TRBJ2-1, with 9 bases aligning to TRBD2. Looked up from germline, CDR1 is MNHEY and CDR2 is SMNVEV (reference sequence). The V and J ends lost 4 bases and 7 bases, in that order; junction bases with no gene match: 5. The CDR3 spans 14 residues. This CDR3 reads CASSYKAGGNEQFF. CDR3 bases: TGTGCCAGCAGTTATAAAGCGGGAGGTAATGAGCAGTTCTTC.

The V gene is TRBV27, the J gene TRBJ1-1; D may be TRBD1 (5 bases). CDR1 MNHEY and CDR2 SMNVEV come from the germline V gene (reference sequence). This CDR3 is built from 13 residues. Trimming removed 1 base at V and 4 bases at J, with 7 bases between. The CDR3 nucleotides are TGTGCCAGCAGTTTATTCAGGGCCACTGAAGCTTTCTTT. This gives the protein CASSLFRATEAFF.

The chain carries TRBV29-1 and TRBJ2-3, with 10 bases that match TRBD1. After removal of 4 bases from V and 5 bases from J, the junction contained 12 bases not matched to a gene. Germline values: CDR1 SQVTM, CDR2 ANQGSEA. The CDR3 extends over 16 amino acids. CDR3: CSVGSGQGLVGDTQYF. The DNA for the CDR3 is TGCAGCGTTGGATCGGGACAGGGGTTAGTTGGAGATACGCAGTATTTT.

In this sample, this clone turned up once. The chain combines TRBV5-1 with TRBJ2-1; D not resolved. Germline V CDR1 and CDR2: SGHRS, YFSETQ. V was clipped by 6 bases and J by 1 base, with 8 bases between them. The CDR3 contains 13 residues. This chain's CDR3 is CASMRDSYNEQFF. The CDR3 DNA sequence: TGCGCCAGCATGCGTGATTCCTACAATGAGCAGTTCTTC.

The chain uses TRBV7-2 and TRBJ2-7; D remains ambiguous. CDR3 length: 14 amino acids. The germline CDR1 and CDR2 sequences are SGHTA and FQGNSA. The germline V and J ends were trimmed by 5 bases and 2 bases, with 13 bases remaining between them. CDR3 region: CASSPSRVTYEQYF. CDR3 bases: TGTGCCAGCAGCCCCAGTCGGGTGACCTACGAGCAGTACTTC.

V is TRBV6-5 and J is TRBJ2-5; 8 bases are a match to TRBD2. The CDR3 extends over 14 amino acids. Looked up from germline, CDR1 is MNHEY and CDR2 is SVGAGI. The junction had 4 bases not matched to a gene; V was cut back by 7 bases and J by 0 bases. Written as DNA, the CDR3 is TGTGCCAGCAAAGCGGGGGCCAACCAAGAGACCCAGTACTTC. Protein sequence: CASKAGANQETQYF.

The CDR3 loop is CASSYSTQPQHF. CDR3 DNA: TGTGCCAGCAGTTACTCAACTCAGCCCCAGCATTTT. The chain couples TRBV6-5 to TRBJ1-5; D unclear. Germline V lookup: CDR1 MNHEY, CDR2 SVGAGI. Trimming cost V 0 bases and J 6 bases, with 3 bases left between them. The CDR3 is 12 amino acids.

About this clone: One end of the junction fails to match germline, which may point to a read error. The V and J genes are TRBV29-1 and TRBJ2-5; TRBD1 aligns across 8 bases. The CDR3 is 12 amino acids. Germline assignment: CDR1 SQVTM and CDR2 ANQGSEA. CDR3 protein: CSTRLTGQATNF. CDR3 coding DNA: TGCAGCACGAGACTGACGGGACAGGCCACCAACTTC.

V gene TRBV9 combines with J gene TRBJ1-1, with D possibly TRBD1 on 5 matching bases. Germline V gene lookup returns CDR1 SGDLS and CDR2 YYNGEE. V dropped 0 bases and J dropped 3 bases, with 6 bases sitting between them. The CDR3 loop spans 13 amino acids. In DNA form, the CDR3 reads TGTGCCAGCAGCGTAGGGGACTACACTGAAGCTTTCTTT. This gives the protein CASSVGDYTEAFF.

This sequence joins TRBV7-6 and TRBJ2-1; no definite D call. The CDR3 runs 18 residues. Germline V gene lookup returns CDR1 SGHVS and CDR2 FNYEAQ. Trimming took 5 bases from V and 5 from J, leaving 25 bases between them. The CDR3 loop is CASSRTPLGKKRHNEQFF. For the CDR3, the DNA is TGTGCCAGCAGCCGGACCCCCTTGGGGAAGAAGAGACACAATGAGCAGTTCTTC.

The chain employs TRBV7-3 and TRBJ2-7; 11 bases align to TRBD2. CDR1 is SGHTA and CDR2 is FQGTGA in the germline V gene. CDR3 length: 16 residues. J lost 6 bases, V lost 5 bases, and 12 bases had no gene match. CDR3: CASSPSGLADPSEQYF. DNA for the CDR3: TGTGCCAGCAGCCCCTCGGGACTAGCGGACCCCTCCGAGCAGTACTTC. The variable domain in full, completed from reference TRBV7-3 and TRBJ2-7, reads GAGVSQTPSNKVTEKGKYVELRCDPISGHTALYWYRQSLGQGPEFLIYFQGTGAADDSGLPNDRFFAVRPEGSVSTLKIQRTERGDSAVYLCASSPSGLADPSEQYFGPGTRLTVT.